Below are 28 T cell receptor beta chains sequenced from a single sample in a study of T cells after yellow fever vaccination. TCRdb processed the 5' RACE reads anew with MiXCR; each CDR3 protein has one entry. The sample carries some 600,000 distinct CDR3 sequences, around a sixth recorded once. The sequenced sample was PBMCs, obtained roughly 5 days after the first yellow fever vaccination. The source is a man aged 18-30 years who received the YFV17D yellow fever vaccine.

Many counts were recorded for this clonotype. V is TRBV12-3 or TRBV12-4 and J is TRBJ2-2, with D perhaps TRBD1 (6 bases). There are 16 residues in the CDR3. Trimming pared 0 bases from V and 0 bases from J, leaving 8 bases between. The CDR3 here is CASSLAGASNTGELFF. CDR3 in DNA: TGTGCCAGCAGTTTAGCGGGGGCCTCGAACACCGGGGAGCTGTTTTTT.

The V call is TRBV20-1, the J call TRBJ1-1; D unresolved. V was clipped by 0 bases and J by 4 bases, with 15 bases between them. The CDR3 totals 15 residues. Looked up from germline, CDR1 is DFQATT and CDR2 is SNEGSKA (reference sequence). The CDR3 DNA reads TGCAGTGCTAGAGAGAGTATTGCCGACGGCACTGAAGCTTTCTTT. Its translation is CSARESIADGTEAFF.

In its sample, this clonotype was seen a few times. V is TRBV30 and J is TRBJ1-5, with a possible D match to TRBD1 (5 bases). This CDR3 has 16 amino acids. Trimming took 0 bases from V and 1 from J, leaving 13 bases between them. The germline gives CDR1 GTSNPN, CDR2 SVGIG (reference sequence). Here the CDR3 reads CAWSVRGRGSNQPQHF. The CDR3 DNA reads as TGTGCCTGGAGTGTACGTGGGAGGGGCAGCAATCAGCCCCAGCATTTT.

This clonotype was observed at least ten times. The genes are TRBV5-1 and TRBJ2-3, with D unclear. V was cut by 0 bases and J by 0 bases, with 8 bases left in between. CDR3 length: 15 amino acids. Germline assignment: CDR1 SGHRS and CDR2 YFSETQ. CDR3 coding DNA: TGCGCCAGCAGCTTGGTGGCGGATAGCACAGATACGCAGTATTTT. Residues: CASSLVADSTDTQYF.

The chain joins TRBV7-3 to TRBJ2-1; possible D gene TRBD1, 6 bases. This CDR3 has 14 residues. CDR1 SGHTA and CDR2 FQGTGA come from the germline V gene. The germline V and J ends were trimmed by 5 bases and 7 bases, with 15 bases remaining between them. The CDR3 DNA reads TGTGCCAGCAGCCCCCCAGGGGCTAGAAATGAGCAGTTCTTC. Encoded protein: CASSPPGARNEQFF.

The gene calls are TRBV21-1 and TRBJ2-7; the D call in the table, TRBD1, was not verified against the DNA. TRBV21-1 is labeled a pseudogene. The CDR3 is made up of 18 amino acids. The CDR3 reads CASSNGGAGFPLSYEQYF. The CDR3 DNA follows: TGTGCCAGCAGCAACGGTGGGGCAGGGTTCCCCCTCTCCTACGAGCAGTACTTC.

Here the CDR3 reads CASSLPGPQTSGNTIYF. CDR3 sequence (DNA): TGTGCCAGCAGCTTACCCGGGCCGCAAACCTCTGGAAACACCATATATTTT. The chain is built from TRBV7-3 and TRBJ1-3; D is unclear. The CDR3 extends over 17 amino acids. The V end lost 2 bases, the J end lost 0 bases, and 14 bases lay between the germline ends. Germline-derived CDR1 and CDR2 are SGHTA and FQGTGA.

The V and J genes are TRBV28 and TRBJ2-2; 8 nucleotides align to TRBD2. The junction had 12 bases not matched to a gene; V was cut back by 4 bases and J by 5 bases. CDR1 MDHEN and CDR2 SYDVKM come from the germline V gene. The CDR3 sequence is 17 residues long. CDR3 loop: CASSWSPGGGETGELFF. DNA of the CDR3: TGTGCCAGCAGTTGGAGCCCCGGGGGGGGGGAAACCGGGGAGCTGTTTTTT. The complete variable domain, with remaining parts taken from reference TRBV28 and TRBJ2-2, reads DVKVTQSSRYLVKRTGEKVFLECVQDMDHENMFWYRQDPGLGLRLIYFSYDVKMKEKGDIPEGYSVSREKKERFSLILESASTNQTSMYLCASSWSPGGGETGELFFGEGSRLTVL.

This clonotype was seen only a few times. The rearrangement uses TRBV6-5 and TRBJ2-7, with D possibly being TRBD1 (6 bases). Germline CDR1 is MNHEY and CDR2 is SVGAGI. The length of the CDR3 is 13 residues. The ends were cut back, 0 bases at V and 7 bases at J, with 10 bases in the middle. The CDR3 loop is CASSYSNRAEQYF. In nucleotides, the CDR3 is TGTGCCAGCAGTTACTCGAACAGGGCTGAGCAGTACTTC.

The rearrangement joins TRBV5-4 to TRBJ2-1, with D unclear. Trimming took 4 bases from V and 7 from J, leaving 12 bases between them. The CDR3 is 13 amino acids. Germline V gene lookup returns CDR1 SGHNT and CDR2 YYREEE (reference sequence). The CDR3 sequence: CASSRRNYNEQFF. The CDR3 nucleotides are TGTGCCAGCAGCCGTAGAAACTATAATGAGCAGTTCTTC.

This clonotype was found a few times. The chain couples TRBV9 to TRBJ2-5; D is possibly TRBD1 (6 bases). V was cut by 4 bases and J by 4 bases, with 17 bases left in between. Germline V lookup: CDR1 SGDLS, CDR2 YYNGEE. This CDR3 contains 15 residues. This CDR3 is CASSPRDTSRETQYF. Written as DNA, the CDR3 is TGTGCCAGCAGCCCGAGGGACACCTCACGAGAGACCCAGTACTTC.

V usage is TRBV12-3 or TRBV12-4 and J usage is TRBJ2-1; TRBD1 matches 7 bases. This CDR3 is built from 15 residues. Trimming took 3 bases from V and 4 from J; bases not matched to a gene: 6. The CDR3 DNA reads TGTGCCAGCAGTTTCTGGGACAGATATTACAATGAGCAGTTCTTC. Its translation: CASSFWDRYYNEQFF.

This clonotype was counted between two and nine times. The gene calls are TRBV4-3 and TRBJ1-6; D is ambiguous. The germline V and J ends were trimmed by 0 bases and 6 bases, with 9 bases remaining between them. Germline-derived CDR1 and CDR2 are LGHNA and YSLEER. CDR3 size: 15 residues. This CDR3 is CASSQEIEINSPLHF. The CDR3 nucleotides read TGCGCCAGCAGCCAAGAGATCGAGATTAATTCACCCCTCCACTTT.

This clonotype showed up many times. The rearrangement links TRBV29-1 to TRBJ1-2; 9 nucleotides align to TRBD1. The CDR3 consists of 14 residues. The V segment lost 7 bases and the J segment 6 bases; nucleotides outside the gene matches: 12. CDR1 is SQVTM and CDR2 is ANQGSEA in the germline V gene. The CDR3 sequence: CSATGQGFYDGYTF. CDR3 coding DNA: TGCAGCGCCACCGGACAGGGGTTTTATGATGGCTACACCTTC.

This clonotype was seen more than once but under ten times. This sequence joins TRBV29-1 and TRBJ1-1, with TRBD1 matching 9 bases. In germline, CDR1 is SQVTM, CDR2 ANQGSEA. V lost 6 bases, J lost 1 base, and 6 bases stayed unmatched. CDR3 size: 14 residues. CDR3 region: CSVGTGLENTEAFF. The CDR3 nucleotides read TGCAGCGTCGGGACAGGGCTCGAGAACACTGAAGCTTTCTTT.

This clonotype was seen a handful of times. The rearrangement links TRBV4-1 to TRBJ2-1; 9 positions match TRBD1. CDR1 and CDR2 from the germline V gene are MGHRA and YSYEKL. The CDR3 is 16 residues long. The ends lost 2 bases at V and 0 bases at J; junction bases unmatched: 2. The chain's CDR3 is CASSQPGQGSYNEQFF. The CDR3 nucleotides read TGCGCCAGCAGCCAACCGGGACAGGGCTCCTACAATGAGCAGTTCTTC.

This clonotype came up a few times. V and J are TRBV10-1 and TRBJ2-7, with D perhaps matching TRBD1 or TRBD2 (5 bases each). The CDR3 spans 14 residues. The germline V gene has CDR1 WNHNN and CDR2 SYGVQD (reference sequence). V shed 3 bases and J shed 0 bases, with 9 bases lying between them. CDR3 coding DNA: TGCGCCAGCAGTGATGGGGGAAGCTCCTACGAGCAGTACTTC. It codes for CASSDGGSSYEQYF.

The J gene is TRBJ2-7, the V gene TRBV2; no clear D gene. CDR1 and CDR2 (germline): SNHLY, FYNNEI. Trimming left V 2 bases short and J 3 bases short, with 14 bases between. The CDR3 covers 15 residues. The DNA for the CDR3 is TGTGCCAGCAGTGAACCCCTCCCTCCGCTCTACGAGCAGTACGTC. This translates into CASSEPLPPLYEQYV.

This clonotype was detected only a few times. V usage is TRBV6-5 and J usage is TRBJ1-1, with D tentatively TRBD1 (5 bases). Deletions cut 6 bases from V and 11 bases from J, with 16 bases between. The germline V gene encodes CDR1 MNHEY and CDR2 SVGAGI. The CDR3 has 12 residues. The CDR3 sequence: CASRTGRLRAFF. The CDR3 DNA is TGTGCCAGCAGGACGGGACGGTTGAGGGCTTTCTTT.

Note on this clonotype: The junction does not match germline at one end; this may be a read error. The rearrangement uses TRBV10-3 and TRBJ2-7; 10 positions agree with TRBD2. This CDR3 has 13 amino acids. CDR1 and CDR2 from the germline V gene are ENHRY and SYGVKD. CDR3 sequence (DNA): TGTGCCGTCAGACTAGCGGGTGCCCACGAGCAGTACTTC. Its protein is CAVRLAGAHEQYF.

CDR3 nucleotides: TGTGCCAGCAGTGAACGGGTAGCCACAGATACGCAGTATTTT. Protein product: CASSERVATDTQYF. J is TRBJ2-3 and V is TRBV6-1; no clear D. Looked up from germline, CDR1 is MNHNS and CDR2 is SASEGT. The CDR3 contains 14 residues. V was trimmed by 2 bases and J by 2 bases, leaving 8 bases between them.

This clonotype showed up just a few times. V and J are TRBV5-1 and TRBJ2-5; D is possibly TRBD1 (6 bases). This CDR3 has 15 amino acids. Germline lookup yields CDR1 SGHRS and CDR2 YFSETQ. Trimming took off 3 bases at V and 4 bases at J, with 16 bases between the two ends. DNA of the CDR3: TGCGCCAGCAGCTCATACAGGGCGTTCGGAGAGACCCAGTACTTC. This translates into CASSSYRAFGETQYF.

This chain connects TRBV5-4 to TRBJ1-4; D remains ambiguous. CDR1 and CDR2 (germline): SGHNT, YYREEE (reference sequence). The germline V and J ends were trimmed by 2 bases and 7 bases, with 9 bases remaining between them. The CDR3 extends over 13 amino acids. In nucleotides, the CDR3 is TGTGCCAGCAGCTTCAAGGGTAGTGAAAAACTGTTTTTT. Amino acids: CASSFKGSEKLFF.

This clonotype was observed many times. The chain employs TRBV12-3 or TRBV12-4 and TRBJ1-1; D is perhaps TRBD1 (5 bases). Trimming took off 6 bases at V and 1 base at J, with 6 bases between the two ends. The CDR3 has 12 amino acids. CDR3 bases: TGTGCCAGCAGCCAGGGGAACACTGAAGCTTTCTTT. Translation: CASSQGNTEAFF.

This clonotype was seen more than once but under ten times. V is TRBV20-1 and J is TRBJ2-1, with 8 bases matching TRBD2. V shed 4 bases, J shed 3 bases, and the junction held 17 bases outside the gene matches. The CDR3 length is 18 residues. Germline-derived CDR1 and CDR2 are DFQATT and SNEGSKA (reference sequence). CDR3 loop: CSAISAGGRMAHYNEQFF. CDR3 in DNA: TGCAGTGCTATCTCCGCGGGGGGTCGCATGGCCCACTACAATGAGCAGTTCTTC.

The chain has TRBV29-1 and TRBJ1-1; tentative D call: TRBD1 (5 bases). The germline V gene encodes CDR1 SQVTM and CDR2 ANQGSEA. CDR3 length: 12 residues. Trimming shortened V by 7 bases and J by 7 bases, and 16 bases separated the two germline ends. The CDR3 spells CSGGRTGGEAFF. CDR3 coding DNA: TGCAGCGGGGGACGGACGGGCGGTGAAGCTTTCTTT.

This clonotype has a count of ten or more. The rearrangement joins TRBV6-1 to TRBJ1-2; TRBD1 matches at 8 bases. Germline assignment: CDR1 MNHNS and CDR2 SASEGT. The CDR3 runs 16 residues. V gave up 0 bases and J gave up 4 bases; unmatched junction bases: 7. The CDR3 region has the DNA TGTGCCAGCAGTGAAGCTTGGACAGGGCGGGTCTATGGCTACACCTTC. Its protein product is CASSEAWTGRVYGYTF.

The J gene is TRBJ1-5, the V gene TRBV28; 7 bases are shared with TRBD1. The CDR3 length is 16 residues. Trimming at V came to 5 bases and at J to 2 bases, leaving 9 bases not matched to a gene. The germline V gene has CDR1 MDHEN and CDR2 SYDVKM. The DNA of the CDR3 is TGTGCCAGCAGTCCCGAAGACAGGGCTGGCAATCAGCCCCAGCATTTT. The encoded protein is CASSPEDRAGNQPQHF.